Following are 7 T cell receptor beta chains from one sample sequenced in a study of blood T cell repertoires in COVID-19 (dated by TCRdb to the early 2020s). Library preparation used the immunoSEQ multiplex PCR assay. TCRdb's version of the immuneACCESS table is confined to in-frame rearrangements and falls short of the full clone set. An unresolved V gene accounts for under half of the shortfall where checked; the remainder is of unknown origin. The sample has tens of thousands of clones on record, 85% of them singletons. The top ten constitute roughly 37% of the sample. The sample was peripheral blood. These receptors were collected from a man older than 75 with acute or convalescent COVID-19.

The chain couples TRBV11-3 to TRBJ1-1; D unresolved. The CDR3 has 12 amino acids. V dropped 0 bases and J dropped 8 bases, with 7 bases sitting between them. The germline CDR1 and CDR2 sequences are SGHNT and YENEEA. This CDR3 is CASSLDRGEAFF. Here the CDR3 DNA reads TGTGCCAGCAGCTTAGATAGAGGGGAAGCTTTCTTT.

V and J are TRBV9 and TRBJ2-3; weak D call: TRBD1 (5 bases). Germline V gene lookup returns CDR1 SGDLS and CDR2 YYNGEE. The CDR3 sequence is 14 residues long. The V end lost 1 base, the J end lost 5 bases, and 11 bases lay between the germline ends. CDR3 residues: CASSVTGALDTQYF. The DNA of the CDR3 is TGTGCCAGCAGCGTAACTGGGGCTCTAGATACGCAGTATTTT.

This clone was detected only once. The V call is TRBV11-3, the J call TRBJ2-1; D is unclear. The CDR3 covers 14 residues. Deletions cut 2 bases from V and 10 bases from J, with 15 bases between. Germline loops: CDR1 SGHNT, CDR2 YENEEA. CDR3 region: CASSLLTLRWEQFF. Here the CDR3 DNA reads TGTGCCAGCAGCTTACTGACCCTCAGGTGGGAGCAGTTCTTC. The variable domain in full, completed from reference TRBV11-3 and TRBJ2-1, reads EAGVVQSPRYKIIEKKQPVAFWCNPISGHNTLYWYLQNLGQGPELLIRYENEEAVDDSQLPKDRFSAERLKGVDSTLKIQPAELGDSAVYLCASSLLTLRWEQFFGPGTRLTVL.

This chain connects TRBV6-4 to TRBJ2-1; 10 nucleotides align to TRBD2. CDR3 size: 13 residues. V gave up 6 bases and J gave up 13 bases; unmatched junction bases: 9. Germline-derived CDR1 and CDR2 are MRHNA and SNTAGT. The CDR3 region has the DNA TGTGCCAGCAGCGCTATAGCGGGAGGCCTACAGTTCTTC. Protein product: CASSAIAGGLQFF.

The rearrangement uses TRBV4-1 and TRBJ2-7; TRBD2 matches at 10 bases. V was clipped by 0 bases and J by 6 bases; unmatched bases: 11. Per the germline V gene, CDR1 is MGHRA and CDR2 is YSYEKL. The CDR3 has 17 amino acids. CDR3 sequence reads: CASSQDRAGGPRSEQYF. The CDR3, as DNA: TGCGCCAGCAGCCAAGACCGAGCGGGAGGGCCTAGATCCGAGCAGTACTTC.

V usage is TRBV6-5 and J usage is TRBJ2-7; TRBD1 might be the D (7 bases). Per germline, CDR1 MNHEY and CDR2 SVGAGI. The CDR3 length is 14 residues. Trimming removed 6 bases at V and 3 bases at J, with 15 bases between. CDR3 residues: CASRDNRGLYEQYF. The CDR3 DNA reads TGTGCCAGCAGGGACAACAGGGGACTCTACGAGCAGTACTTC.

The chain has TRBV7-3 and TRBJ1-5, with unresolved D. CDR1 SGHTA and CDR2 FQGTGA come from the germline V gene. The CDR3 has 13 amino acids. Trimming stripped 4 bases from V and 4 bases from J, with 8 bases between. Here the CDR3 reads CASSSAPNQPQHF. The CDR3 DNA reads as TGTGCCAGCAGCTCCGCGCCTAATCAGCCCCAGCATTTT.